This T cell receptor beta chain came from a study of spatial heterogeneity in lung cancer. As for the study in general: Bulk RNA-seq from matched material yielded a T cell module score that correlated strongly with TCR transcript counts in tumor regions.

The study's findings and limits: Mutation tallies in tumors tracked expanded intratumoral alpha and beta TCR counts.

The CDR3 consists of 13 residues. Germline CDR1 reads SEHNR; CDR2 reads FQNEAQ (reference sequence). Trimming cost V 3 bases and J 4 bases, with 9 bases left between them. This clonotype was counted ten times or more. The antigen is undetermined. Time point defined: sample taken at primary tumor resection. The study sequenced unsorted whole RNA from tumor, nontumor lung or frozen PBMC. Each molecule of TCR cDNA was tagged with one unique molecular identifier. TCRdb fed the 5' RACE reads into MiXCR, producing one record per CDR3 protein. The table includes several thousand distinct CDR3 sequences, roughly 8.1% detected once.

The chain is built from TRBV7-9 and TRBJ2-5, with TRBD1 as a possible D gene (6 bases). Source: lung tumor tissue, taken at surgery. This TCR was recovered from a male donor with early-stage non-small cell lung cancer. The chain's CDR3 is CASSFQGLETQYF. DNA for the CDR3: TGTGCCAGCAGCTTCCAGGGGTTAGAGACCCAGTACTTC. Variable domain in full (rest from reference TRBV7-9 and TRBJ2-5): DTGVSQNPRHKITKRGQNVTFRCDPISEHNRLYWYRQTLGQGPEFLTYFQNEAQLEKSRLLSDRFSAERPKGSFSTLEIQRTEQGDSAMYLCASSFQGLETQYFGPGTRLLVL.